This T cell receptor (beta chain) was identified during a study of blood T cell repertoires in COVID-19. In germline, CDR1 is MDHEN, CDR2 SYDVKM. V gave up 6 bases and J gave up 4 bases, with 15 bases separating them. This CDR3 region has 15 residues. TCRdb keeps only in-frame clones here, not all; method: immunoSEQ multiplex PCR. Altogether fewer than 400,000 clones are present, about 85% being singletons, with the ten largest covering around 1.8%. This clone occurred once. Individuals drawn from 24 US areas were about 18 to 95 years old. Cohort assignment relied on participant-reported clinical history. Someone with COVID-19 had been met by exposed participants within 2 weeks before study entry.

The J gene is TRBJ2-2, the V gene TRBV28; D perhaps matches TRBD2 (6 bases). The TCR comes from a woman aged 25 to 45 who had been exposed to COVID-19. Sequencing used PBMCs or T cells enriched from blood (not recorded which). The CDR3 DNA is TGTGCCAGCAGAACTGGGCGGGGACGCACCGGGGAGCTGTTTTTT. Encoded protein: CASRTGRGRTGELFF.